The 24 T cell receptor beta chains below all came from one sample that was sequenced in a study of blood T cell repertoires in COVID-19. Sequencing was performed with immunoSEQ multiplex PCR; in TCRdb, only in-frame clones are kept and a portion is missing. This repertoire shows 200,000 to 300,000 clones, 75% to 85% found once; its top ten account for about 2.1%. Input material: peripheral blood. The receptors were sampled from a man aged 35-49 years who had recovered from COVID-19.

The chain recombines TRBV7-8 with TRBJ2-7; 10 bases align to TRBD1. This CDR3 is 14 amino acids long. V shed 5 bases and J 3 bases; nucleotides not matched to a gene: 4. The germline V gene has CDR1 SGHVS and CDR2 FQNEAQ. The CDR3 nucleotides are TGTGCCAGCAGCCGCTGGACAGGGGGCTACGAGCAGTACTTC. It translates to CASSRWTGGYEQYF.

J is TRBJ1-2 and V is TRBV18; no firm D call. V lost 1 base and J lost 7, with 16 bases in between. This CDR3 is built from 15 residues. Germline CDR1 KGHSH, CDR2 LQKENI. The CDR3: CASSPRAQVDRGYTF. The CDR3 nucleotides read TGTGCCAGCTCACCACGGGCTCAGGTCGATCGTGGCTACACCTTC.

This clone occurred once. The chain joins TRBV18 to TRBJ2-3, with D maybe TRBD2 (6 bases). Germline V lookup: CDR1 KGHSH, CDR2 LQKENI. The V end lost 3 bases, the J end lost 5 bases, and 18 bases lay between the germline ends. CDR3 length: 16 amino acids. CDR3 in amino acids: CASSPVLPNGGDTQYF. CDR3 DNA sequence: TGTGCCAGCTCACCGGTCCTTCCAAACGGGGGAGATACGCAGTATTTT.

The rearrangement links TRBV12-3 or TRBV12-4 to TRBJ2-1; 8 bases line up with TRBD1. CDR3 length equals 12 residues. V was clipped by 5 bases and J by 9 bases; unmatched bases: 3. CDR3 coding DNA: TGTGCCAGCAGTCAGGACAGGGTTGAGCAGTTCTTC. It translates to CASSQDRVEQFF.

This sequence joins TRBV9 and TRBJ1-5; D perhaps matches TRBD1 (6 bases). CDR3 size: 15 residues. V was shortened by 0 bases and J by 5 bases, with 12 bases between the two germline ends. CDR1 is SGDLS, CDR2 YYNGEE, per germline. CDR3 coding DNA: TGTGCCAGCAGCGTAGGAGGGGGGGCGGATCAGCCCCAGCATTTT. This gives the protein CASSVGGGADQPQHF.

V usage is TRBV10-3 and J usage is TRBJ1-2; TRBD1 agrees at 8 bases. Germline CDR1 is ENHRY and CDR2 is SYGVKD. The CDR3 covers 13 residues. J gave up 6 bases and V 3 bases, and 3 bases lay outside the gene matches. The DNA of the CDR3 is TGTGCCATCAGTGAACAGGGGGGCGATGGCTACACCTTC. Its protein product is CAISEQGGDGYTF.

This chain joins TRBV15 and TRBJ2-1, with D hard to call. V was trimmed by 0 bases and J by 10 bases, leaving 13 bases between them. The germline V gene encodes CDR1 LNHNV and CDR2 YYDKDF (reference sequence). This CDR3 is built from 14 residues. Written as DNA, the CDR3 is TGTGCCACCAGCAGAGATCCCTCACGCCAGGAGCAGTTCTTC. It is translated as CATSRDPSRQEQFF.

The chain recombines TRBV10-3 with TRBJ1-6, with TRBD1 as a possible D gene (6 bases). CDR3 length equals 15 residues. V lost 0 bases and J lost 8, with 11 bases in between. Germline V gives CDR1 ENHRY, CDR2 SYGVKD. The CDR3 DNA reads as TGTGCCATCAGTGAGTCTGAGACAGGTTATTCACCCCTCCACTTT. Amino acid sequence: CAISESETGYSPLHF.

The chain couples TRBV27 to TRBJ2-5; 10 bases line up with TRBD2. Unmatched junction bases numbered 2, after V lost 0 bases and J lost 1 base. Germline V gene lookup returns CDR1 MNHEY and CDR2 SMNVEV (reference sequence). CDR3 size: 16 residues. The CDR3 here is CASSLSLAGTQETQYF. The CDR3 nucleotides read TGTGCCAGCAGTTTATCACTAGCGGGAACCCAAGAGACCCAGTACTTC.

This clone has only a few counts. The J gene is TRBJ1-2, the V gene TRBV6-5, with 10 bases lining up with TRBD1. This CDR3 is 13 amino acids long. V lost 4 bases, J lost 7 bases, and 3 bases stayed unmatched. Germline CDR1 MNHEY, CDR2 SVGAGI. The CDR3 nucleotides read TGTGCCAGCAGTTCCCGGGACAGGGGTGGCTACACCTTC. Its protein is CASSSRDRGGYTF.

The genes are TRBV5-1 and TRBJ2-7; 8 bases fit TRBD1. Germline CDR1 is SGHRS and CDR2 is YFSETQ. The CDR3 length is 14 residues. Trimming cost V 0 bases and J 5 bases; bases outside gene matches: 4. The CDR3 region is CASSLGQGINEQYF. For the CDR3, the DNA is TGCGCCAGCAGCTTGGGACAGGGGATCAACGAGCAGTACTTC. Full variable domain (missing parts from reference TRBV5-1 and TRBJ2-7): KAGVTQTPRYLIKTRGQQVTLSCSPISGHRSVSWYQQTPGQGLQFLFEYFSETQRNKGNFPGRFSGRQFSNSRSEMNVSTLELGDSALYLCASSLGQGINEQYFGPGTRLTVT.

About this clone: The junction departs from the called germline gene at one end, perhaps through a read error. The chain carries TRBV10-3 and TRBJ2-3, with a weak D call TRBD2 (6 bases). Germline V CDR1 and CDR2: ENHRY, SYGVKD. This CDR3 spans 11 amino acids. CDR3 protein: CAGTSGDTQYF. The DNA of the CDR3 is TGCGCCGGGACTTCGGGAGATACGCAGTATTTT.

The chain employs TRBV10-1 and TRBJ1-6; D remains ambiguous. Germline CDR1 and CDR2: WNHNN and SYGVQD (reference sequence). Trimming took 2 bases from V and 10 from J, leaving 9 bases between them. CDR3 size: 13 residues. The CDR3 spells CASSERERSPLHF. The DNA for the CDR3 is TGCGCCAGCAGTGAGAGGGAGCGGTCACCCCTCCACTTT.

The V gene is TRBV10-3, the J gene TRBJ2-2; D may be TRBD1 (6 bases). The CDR3 spans 14 residues. Trimming stripped 6 bases from V and 2 bases from J, with 10 bases between. Germline CDR1 ENHRY, CDR2 SYGVKD. The CDR3: CAIRQGTNTGELFF. In DNA form, the CDR3 reads TGTGCCATCAGGCAGGGGACCAACACCGGGGAGCTGTTTTTT.

This clone was seen once. J is TRBJ2-7 and V is TRBV4-3; D might be TRBD2 (5 bases). CDR3 size: 15 residues. CDR1 is LGHNA, CDR2 YSLEER, per germline. The V and J ends lost 2 bases and 6 bases respectively, with 17 bases between them. The CDR3 DNA follows: TGCGCCAGCAGCCAATTTCGTGCACTAGGCCTCGAGCAGTACTTC. This translates into CASSQFRALGLEQYF.

The chain recombines TRBV18 with TRBJ1-1; D may be TRBD1 (5 bases). The CDR3 is made up of 14 amino acids. V gave up 5 bases and J gave up 5 bases, with 15 bases separating them. Germline CDR1 reads KGHSH; CDR2 reads LQKENI. CDR3 nucleotide sequence: TGTGCCAGCTCAGGTTTGGGGCGCGGTACTGAAGCTTTCTTT. Amino acid sequence: CASSGLGRGTEAFF. Drawing the rest from reference TRBV18 and TRBJ1-1, the complete variable domain is NAGVMQNPRHLVRRRGQEARLRCSPMKGHSHVYWYRQLPEEGLKFMVYLQKENIIDESGMPKERFSAEFPKEGPSILRIQQVVRGDSAAYFCASSGLGRGTEAFFGQGTRLTVV.

The rearrangement joins TRBV6-2 or TRBV6-3 to TRBJ2-1; D remains ambiguous. This CDR3 contains 13 residues. Trimming pared 2 bases from V and 5 bases from J, leaving 7 bases between. From germline, CDR1 is MNHEY and CDR2 SVGEGT. CDR3 in amino acids: CASSYGQDNEQFF. DNA of the CDR3: TGTGCCAGCAGTTACGGGCAAGACAATGAGCAGTTCTTC.

The chain carries TRBV3-1 (or the pseudogene TRBV3-2) and TRBJ1-5; D is possibly TRBD1 (5 bases). The germline gives CDR1 LGHDT, CDR2 YNNKEL (reference sequence). Trimming removed 4 bases at V and 2 bases at J, with 9 bases between. The CDR3 length is 14 residues. The CDR3 DNA follows: TGTGCCAGCAGCCTCGGGGGGGGCAATCAGCCCCAGCATTTT. Protein product: CASSLGGGNQPQHF.

The genes are TRBV5-1 and TRBJ1-1, with D uncertain. Germline V gene data show CDR1 as SGHRS and CDR2 as YFSETQ. This CDR3 has 14 amino acids. V was pared by 0 bases and J by 1 base, with 7 bases between. CDR3 loop: CASSLAPGNTEAFF. The CDR3 coding sequence is TGCGCCAGCAGCTTGGCTCCGGGGAACACTGAAGCTTTCTTT.

Note on this clone: The same CDR3 can be traced to other DNA sequences in this sample. The J gene is TRBJ2-3, the V gene TRBV6-2 or TRBV6-3; TRBD2 matches 10 bases. This CDR3 comprises 15 residues. The J segment lost 3 bases and the V segment lost 6 bases, leaving 6 bases of the junction unmatched. CDR1 is MNHEY, CDR2 SVGEGT, per germline. For the CDR3, the DNA is TGTGCCAGCAGCCTCAGCGGGAGGGAAACAGATACGCAGTATTTT. This sequence encodes CASSLSGRETDTQYF.

The chain joins TRBV6-6 to TRBJ2-1, with D perhaps TRBD2 (5 bases). Germline CDR1 is MNHNY and CDR2 is SVGAGI (reference sequence). V was cut by 2 bases and J by 9 bases, with 11 bases left in between. This CDR3 region has 13 residues. The CDR3 spells CASSYTRSAEQFF. DNA of the CDR3: TGTGCCAGCAGTTACACTAGGAGTGCTGAGCAGTTCTTC.

The chain carries TRBV3-1 (or the pseudogene TRBV3-2) and TRBJ2-5; 11 bases match TRBD1. J was trimmed by 4 bases and V by 2 bases; bases with no gene match: 3. CDR3 size: 15 residues. The germline gives CDR1 LGHDT, CDR2 YNNKEL (reference sequence). Here the CDR3 reads CASSQTGTGGETQYF. In DNA, the CDR3 is TGTGCCAGCAGCCAAACTGGGACAGGGGGAGAGACCCAGTACTTC.

V is TRBV10-1 and J is TRBJ2-1, with TRBD2 matching over 9 bases. CDR1 and CDR2 from the germline V gene are WNHNN and SYGVQD (reference sequence). V was clipped by 0 bases and J by 8 bases; unmatched bases: 11. This CDR3 has 17 amino acids. CDR3 sequence reads: CASSESQGAGGRDEQFF. The CDR3 bases are TGCGCCAGCAGTGAGTCGCAAGGAGCGGGAGGTAGGGATGAGCAGTTCTTC.

The V call is TRBV7-2, the J call TRBJ1-2; 7 positions agree with TRBD1. The CDR3 totals 15 residues. Trimming took 3 bases from V and 4 from J; bases not matched to a gene: 8. The germline gives CDR1 SGHTA, CDR2 FQGNSA. The CDR3 nucleotides read TGTGCCAGCAGCTTGGCGGGGACAGTCTCCTATGGCTACACCTTC. Its translation is CASSLAGTVSYGYTF.